A single sample is the source of the 3 T cell receptor beta chains below, sequenced in a study of CD8 T cells in Susac syndrome. The authors reverse transcribed roughly 0.45 to 1 ug RNA with random hexamers. TCRdb independently ran MiXCR on the immunoSEQ multiplex PCR reads; one entry per CDR3 protein. The data hold approximately 200,000 distinct CDR3 sequences, with around 90% observed a single time. The source material was CD8+ T cells from PBMCs. These receptor sequences come from a human donor with multiple sclerosis.

The chain uses TRBV19 and TRBJ2-2; D is undetermined. This CDR3 comprises 12 residues. Germline V lookup: CDR1 LNHDA, CDR2 SQIVND (reference sequence). V dropped 10 bases and J dropped 0 bases, with 6 bases sitting between them. CDR3 in amino acids: CAISANTGELFF. The CDR3 coding sequence is TGTGCCATATCAGCGAACACCGGGGAGCTGTTTTTT.

The chain employs TRBV29-1 and TRBJ2-1; D not certain. Germline-derived CDR1 and CDR2 are SQVTM and ANQGSEA. The V end lost 2 bases, the J end lost 8 bases, and 13 bases lay between the germline ends. CDR3 length: 13 residues. CDR3 residues: CSVEIGSWDEQFF. Written as DNA, the CDR3 is TGCAGCGTTGAAATAGGTTCCTGGGATGAGCAGTTCTTC.

This chain uses TRBV6-6 with TRBJ2-7; TRBD1 agrees at 7 bases. The CDR3 is 12 residues long. With V trimmed by 11 bases and J by 5 bases, 9 bases remained unmatched. Germline loops: CDR1 MNHNY, CDR2 SVGAGI (reference sequence). CDR3 region: CAEGQIPDEQYF. The CDR3 DNA sequence: TGTGCCGAGGGACAGATTCCGGACGAGCAGTACTTC.